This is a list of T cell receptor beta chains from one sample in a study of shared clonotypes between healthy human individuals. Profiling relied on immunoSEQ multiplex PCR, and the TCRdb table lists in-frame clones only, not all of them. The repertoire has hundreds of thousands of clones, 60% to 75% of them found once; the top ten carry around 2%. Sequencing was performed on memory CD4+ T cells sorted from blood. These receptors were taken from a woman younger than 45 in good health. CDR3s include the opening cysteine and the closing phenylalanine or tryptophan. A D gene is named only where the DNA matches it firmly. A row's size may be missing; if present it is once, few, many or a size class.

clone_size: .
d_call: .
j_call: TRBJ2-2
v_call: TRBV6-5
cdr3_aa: CASSLDHNTGELFF
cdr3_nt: TGTGCCAGCAGTCTGGACCATAACACCGGGGAGCTGTTTTTT

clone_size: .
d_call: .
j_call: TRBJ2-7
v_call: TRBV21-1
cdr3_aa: CASSKGVRCSEVYEQYF
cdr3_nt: TGTGCCAGCAGCAAAGGAGTAAGATGCTCAGAAGTCTACGAGCAGTACTTC

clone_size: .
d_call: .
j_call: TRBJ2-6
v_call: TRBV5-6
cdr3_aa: CASSLARSGANVLTF
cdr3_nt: TGTGCCAGCAGCTTGGCTCGCTCTGGGGCCAACGTCCTGACTTTC

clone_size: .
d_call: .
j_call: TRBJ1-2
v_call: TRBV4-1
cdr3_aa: CASSQDTVYGYTF
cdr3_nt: TGCGCCAGCAGCCAAGATACAGTCTATGGCTACACCTTC

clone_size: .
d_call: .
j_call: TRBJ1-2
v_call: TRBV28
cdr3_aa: CASSSTGRALSVYTF
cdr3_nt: TGTGCCAGCAGTTCCACGGGACGCGCTTTGAGTGTCTACACCTTC

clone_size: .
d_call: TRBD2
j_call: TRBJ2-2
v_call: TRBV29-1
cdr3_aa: CSVRGRGTSGRVGELFF
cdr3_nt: TGCAGCGTTAGGGGGCGCGGGACTAGCGGGAGGGTCGGGGAGCTGTTTTTT

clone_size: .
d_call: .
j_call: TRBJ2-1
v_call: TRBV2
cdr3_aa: CASTDCNHEQFF
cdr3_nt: TGTGCCAGCACAGACTGTAACCATGAGCAGTTCTTC

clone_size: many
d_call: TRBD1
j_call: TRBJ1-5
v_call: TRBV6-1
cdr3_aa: CASNDRVGVEPQHF
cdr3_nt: TGTGCCAGTAACGACAGGGTGGGAGTAGAACCCCAGCATTTT

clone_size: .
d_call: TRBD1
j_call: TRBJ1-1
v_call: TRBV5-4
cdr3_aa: CASRREGQMNTEAFF
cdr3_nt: TGTGCCAGCAGGAGAGAGGGACAGATGAACACTGAAGCTTTCTTT

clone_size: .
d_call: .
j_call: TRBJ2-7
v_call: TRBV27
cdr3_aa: CASSLPPRQYF
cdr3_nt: TGTGCCAGCAGTTTACCTCCGAGGCAGTACTTC

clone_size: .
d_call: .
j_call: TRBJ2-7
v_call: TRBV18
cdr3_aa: CASSGDGYSYEQYF
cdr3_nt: TGTGCCAGCTCTGGGGACGGATACTCCTACGAGCAGTACTTC

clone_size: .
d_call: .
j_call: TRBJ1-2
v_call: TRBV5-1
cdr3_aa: CASSLGQGGSYGYTF
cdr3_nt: TGCGCCAGCAGCTTGGGGCAGGGCGGGTCCTATGGCTACACCTTC

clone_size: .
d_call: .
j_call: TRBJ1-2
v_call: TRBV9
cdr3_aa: CASSVLGLPYGYTF
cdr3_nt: TGTGCCAGCAGCGTCCTCGGGCTTCCCTATGGCTACACCTTC

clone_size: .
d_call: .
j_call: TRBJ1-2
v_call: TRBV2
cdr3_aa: CASSSRGTGNYGYTF
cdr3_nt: TGTGCCAGCAGCTCTAGGGGGACGGGAAACTATGGCTACACCTTC

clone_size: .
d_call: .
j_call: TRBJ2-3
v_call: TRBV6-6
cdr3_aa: CASASTDTQYF
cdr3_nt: TGTGCTTCTGCTAGCACAGATACGCAGTATTTT

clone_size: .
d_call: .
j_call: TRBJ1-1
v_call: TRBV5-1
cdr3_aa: CASSAQGENTEAFF
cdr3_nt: TGCGCCAGCAGCGCCCAGGGCGAGAACACTGAAGCTTTCTTT

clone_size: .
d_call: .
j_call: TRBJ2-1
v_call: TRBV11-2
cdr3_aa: CASSPVRGEGYNEQFF
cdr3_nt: TGTGCCAGCAGCCCTGTGCGAGGGGAAGGCTACAATGAGCAGTTCTTC

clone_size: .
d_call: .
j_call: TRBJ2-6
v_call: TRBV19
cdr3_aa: CASSTREGAGANVLTF
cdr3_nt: TGTGCCAGTAGTACAAGAGAGGGGGCTGGGGCCAACGTCCTGACTTTC

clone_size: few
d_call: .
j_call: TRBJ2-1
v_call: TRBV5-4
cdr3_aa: CASSYYYYNEQFF
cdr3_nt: TGTGCCAGCAGCTACTACTACTACAATGAGCAGTTCTTC

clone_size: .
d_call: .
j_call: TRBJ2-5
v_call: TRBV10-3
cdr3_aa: CAISGRELGGEQYF
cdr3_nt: TGTGCCATCAGTGGCCGGGAGTTAGGCGGGGAGCAGTACTTC

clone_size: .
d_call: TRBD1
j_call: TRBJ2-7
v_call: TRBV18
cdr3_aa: CASSPPDRRVYEQYF
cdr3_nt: TGTGCCAGCTCACCTCCGGACAGGAGAGTTTACGAGCAGTACTTC

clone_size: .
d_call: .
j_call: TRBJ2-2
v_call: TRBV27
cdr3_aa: CASSLSRSNTGELFF
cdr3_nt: TGTGCCAGCAGTTTATCTCGGTCGAACACCGGGGAGCTGTTTTTT

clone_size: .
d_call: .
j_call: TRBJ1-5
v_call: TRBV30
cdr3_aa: CAWSDRGSYSNQPQHF
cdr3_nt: TGTGCCTGGAGCGACCGGGGCTCGTATAGCAATCAGCCCCAGCATTTT

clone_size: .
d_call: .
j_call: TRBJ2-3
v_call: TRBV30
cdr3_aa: CAWSVIDTQYF
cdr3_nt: TGTGCCTGGAGTGTAATAGATACGCAGTATTTT

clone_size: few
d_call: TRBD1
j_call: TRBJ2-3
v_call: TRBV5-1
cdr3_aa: CASSWARTGGTDTQYF
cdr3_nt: TGCGCCAGCAGCTGGGCCCGGACAGGGGGCACAGATACGCAGTATTTT

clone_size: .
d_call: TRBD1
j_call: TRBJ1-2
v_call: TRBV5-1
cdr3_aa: CASSGGTGLNYGYTF
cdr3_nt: TGCGCCAGCAGCGGGGGGACAGGTCTTAACTATGGCTACACCTTC

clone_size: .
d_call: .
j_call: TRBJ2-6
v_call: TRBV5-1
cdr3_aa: CASSLDGPGANVLTF
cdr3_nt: TGCGCCAGCAGCTTGGATGGGCCGGGGGCCAACGTCCTGACTTTC

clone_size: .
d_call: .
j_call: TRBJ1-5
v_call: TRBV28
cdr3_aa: CASTDGDQPQHF
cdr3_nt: TGTGCCTCCACCGACGGGGATCAGCCCCAGCATTTT

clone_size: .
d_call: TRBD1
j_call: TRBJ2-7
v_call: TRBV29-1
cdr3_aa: CSVGTPGQGTHEQYF
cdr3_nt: TGCAGCGTTGGAACCCCGGGACAGGGAACCCACGAGCAGTACTTC

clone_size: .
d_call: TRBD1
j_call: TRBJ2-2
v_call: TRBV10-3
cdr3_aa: CAISVGGTGPLTGELFF
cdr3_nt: TGTGCCATCAGTGTCGGCGGGACAGGGCCGCTCACCGGGGAGCTGTTTTTT

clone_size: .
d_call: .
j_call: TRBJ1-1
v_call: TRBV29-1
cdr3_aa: CSVGSGSTEAFF
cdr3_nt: TGCAGCGTCGGGTCTGGGAGCACTGAAGCTTTCTTT

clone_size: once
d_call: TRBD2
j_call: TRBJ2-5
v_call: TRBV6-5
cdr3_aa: CASCASGRARETQYF
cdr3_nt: TGTGCCAGCTGTGCTAGCGGGAGGGCACGGGAGACCCAGTACTTC

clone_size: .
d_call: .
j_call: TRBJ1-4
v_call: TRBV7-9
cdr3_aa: CASSLGVRTNEKLFF
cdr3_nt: TGTGCCAGCAGCTTAGGGGTCCGGACTAATGAAAAACTGTTTTTT

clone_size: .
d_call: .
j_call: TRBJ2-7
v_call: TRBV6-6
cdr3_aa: CASSPPGQRNEQYF
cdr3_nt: TGTGCCAGCAGTCCACCGGGACAAAGAAACGAGCAGTACTTC

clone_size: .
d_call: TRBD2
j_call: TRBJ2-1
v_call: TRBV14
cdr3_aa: CASSQVEREGLAYNEQFF
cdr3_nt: TGTGCCAGCAGCCAAGTAGAGCGGGAGGGCCTCGCCTACAATGAGCAGTTCTTC

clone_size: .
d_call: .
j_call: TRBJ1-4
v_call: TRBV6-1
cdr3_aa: CASSTGRGNEKLFF
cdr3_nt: TGTGCCAGTTCCACAGGGAGGGGGAATGAAAAACTGTTTTTT

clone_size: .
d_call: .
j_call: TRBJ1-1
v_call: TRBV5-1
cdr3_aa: CASSKDTGSRTEAFF
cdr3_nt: TGCGCCAGCAGCAAAGACACAGGGTCTCGCACTGAAGCTTTCTTT

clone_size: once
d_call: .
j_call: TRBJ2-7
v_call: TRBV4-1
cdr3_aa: CASSHPGGSYEQYF
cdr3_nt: TGCGCCAGCAGCCACCCCGGAGGGTCCTACGAGCAGTACTTC

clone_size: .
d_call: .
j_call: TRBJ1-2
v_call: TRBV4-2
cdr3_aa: CASSQDLTVHYGYTF
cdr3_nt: TGTGCCAGCAGCCAAGATCTAACGGTTCACTATGGCTACACCTTC

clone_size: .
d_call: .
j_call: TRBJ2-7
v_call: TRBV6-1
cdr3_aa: CASSAQGSYEQYF
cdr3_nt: TGTGCCAGCAGTGCGCAGGGTAGCTACGAGCAGTACTTC

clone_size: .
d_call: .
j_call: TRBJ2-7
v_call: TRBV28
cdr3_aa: CASSGRNSYEQYF
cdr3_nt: TGTGCCAGCAGCGGACGGAATTCCTACGAGCAGTACTTC